Listed below are T cell receptor beta chains from one sample, sequenced in a study of CD8 T cells in Susac syndrome. In TCRdb, the immunoSEQ multiplex PCR reads were re-called with MiXCR into one record per CDR3 protein. The table records roughly 140,000 distinct CDR3 sequences, 85% to 95% of them present only once. The sequenced sample was CD4+ T cells from PBMCs. These receptors were taken from a human donor with Susac syndrome. The CDR3 runs from the conserved cysteine through the conserved F or W. D genes are given only for firm matches. Clone size appears in some rows only: once, few, many, or a class for an expanded clone.

d_call: NA; v_call: TRBV5-6; clone_size: NA; j_call: TRBJ1-1; cdr3_aa: CASRPGSSLGTEAFF; cdr3_nt: TGTGCCAGCAGGCCCGGGTCGTCCCTGGGCACTGAAGCTTTCTTT
d_call: NA; v_call: TRBV12-3/TRBV12-4; clone_size: NA; j_call: TRBJ1-2; cdr3_aa: CASSLGRAYGYTF; cdr3_nt: TGTGCCAGCAGTTTGGGCCGGGCCTATGGCTACACCTTC
d_call: NA; v_call: TRBV7-9; clone_size: NA; j_call: TRBJ2-4; cdr3_aa: CASSLASSGGLQYF; cdr3_nt: TGTGCCAGCAGCTTAGCATCGTCTGGCGGACTCCAGTACTTC
d_call: NA; v_call: TRBV29-1; clone_size: NA; j_call: TRBJ2-3; cdr3_aa: CSVVESGLSTDTQYF; cdr3_nt: TGCAGCGTTGTTGAAAGCGGGTTAAGCACAGATACGCAGTATTTT
d_call: NA; v_call: TRBV7-8; clone_size: NA; j_call: TRBJ2-7; cdr3_aa: CASRPRVGAATYEQYF; cdr3_nt: TGTGCCAGCAGGCCCAGGGTCGGGGCGGCTACCTACGAGCAGTACTTC
d_call: TRBD1; v_call: TRBV2; clone_size: NA; j_call: TRBJ1-5; cdr3_aa: CASSDGQGAQHF; cdr3_nt: TGTGCCAGCAGTGACGGACAGGGGGCCCAGCATTTT
d_call: TRBD2; v_call: TRBV18; clone_size: NA; j_call: TRBJ2-3; cdr3_aa: CASSPRTSGSTDTQYF; cdr3_nt: TGTGCCAGCTCACCCAGGACTAGCGGGAGCACAGATACGCAGTATTTT
d_call: TRBD2; v_call: TRBV29-1; clone_size: NA; j_call: TRBJ2-2; cdr3_aa: CTVLSGGFNTGELFF; cdr3_nt: TGCACCGTTCTAAGCGGGGGCTTTAACACCGGGGAGCTGTTTTTT
d_call: NA; v_call: TRBV6-5; clone_size: NA; j_call: TRBJ2-7; cdr3_aa: CASRSPYEQYF; cdr3_nt: TGTGCCAGCAGGTCACCCTACGAGCAGTACTTC
d_call: TRBD2; v_call: TRBV4-3; clone_size: NA; j_call: TRBJ2-1; cdr3_aa: CASSQAFLAGDEQFF; cdr3_nt: TGCGCCAGCAGCCAAGCATTCCTAGCGGGGGATGAGCAGTTCTTC
d_call: NA; v_call: TRBV29-1; clone_size: NA; j_call: TRBJ2-5; cdr3_aa: CSVEGGRRETQYF; cdr3_nt: TGCAGCGTTGAAGGGGGGCGCCGAGAGACCCAGTACTTC
d_call: NA; v_call: TRBV4-3; clone_size: once; j_call: TRBJ1-2; cdr3_aa: CASSQDTRGLGYTF; cdr3_nt: TGCGCCAGCAGCCAAGACACAAGAGGGCTAGGCTACACCTTC
d_call: NA; v_call: TRBV9; clone_size: NA; j_call: TRBJ1-6; cdr3_aa: CASSADPHSPLHF; cdr3_nt: TGTGCCAGCAGCGCCGACCCTCATTCACCCCTCCACTTT
d_call: TRBD1; v_call: TRBV5-1; clone_size: NA; j_call: TRBJ1-2; cdr3_aa: CASSLQGASNSAGYTF; cdr3_nt: TGCGCCAGCAGCTTGCAGGGGGCCTCAAATAGTGCAGGCTACACCTTC
d_call: NA; v_call: TRBV15; clone_size: NA; j_call: TRBJ1-1; cdr3_aa: CATSRSTGGTEAFF; cdr3_nt: TGTGCCACCAGCAGAAGCACGGGGGGGACTGAAGCTTTCTTT
d_call: NA; v_call: TRBV20-1; clone_size: once; j_call: TRBJ2-4; cdr3_aa: CSARAAAKNIQYF; cdr3_nt: TGCAGTGCGCGGGCCGCAGCCAAAAACATTCAGTACTTC
d_call: NA; v_call: TRBV21-1; clone_size: NA; j_call: TRBJ2-5; cdr3_aa: CASSKCRRQGRETQYF; cdr3_nt: TGTGCCAGCAGCAAATGTCGGCGACAGGGGAGGGAGACCCAGTACTTC
d_call: NA; v_call: TRBV6-1; clone_size: NA; j_call: TRBJ1-5; cdr3_aa: CASSPSSIRTNQPQHF; cdr3_nt: TGTGCCAGCAGCCCATCTTCAATCAGAACAAATCAGCCCCAGCATTTT
d_call: TRBD1; v_call: TRBV7-8; clone_size: NA; j_call: TRBJ1-5; cdr3_aa: CASSLARDRRPQHF; cdr3_nt: TGTGCCAGCAGCTTAGCCCGGGACAGAAGGCCCCAGCATTTT
d_call: NA; v_call: TRBV19; clone_size: NA; j_call: TRBJ1-5; cdr3_aa: CASSLRVGGNQPQHF; cdr3_nt: TGTGCCAGTAGTCTCCGGGTCGGGGGCAATCAGCCCCAGCATTTT
d_call: TRBD1; v_call: TRBV4-1; clone_size: NA; j_call: TRBJ1-6; cdr3_aa: CASSQVPGQGLSRSSPLHF; cdr3_nt: TGCGCCAGCAGCCAAGTCCCGGGACAGGGGCTAAGTAGGAGTTCACCCCTCCACTTT
d_call: NA; v_call: TRBV19; clone_size: NA; j_call: TRBJ1-2; cdr3_aa: CASSGRSRYYGYTF; cdr3_nt: TGTGCCAGTAGTGGAAGAAGCCGGTACTATGGCTACACCTTC
d_call: TRBD2; v_call: TRBV13; clone_size: NA; j_call: TRBJ2-5; cdr3_aa: CASSKRGTWETQYF; cdr3_nt: TGTGCCAGCAGCAAGCGGGGGACTTGGGAGACCCAGTACTTC
d_call: TRBD1; v_call: TRBV7-9; clone_size: NA; j_call: TRBJ2-7; cdr3_aa: CASSARQGANYEQYF; cdr3_nt: TGTGCCAGCAGCGCCAGACAGGGGGCCAACTACGAGCAGTACTTC
d_call: NA; v_call: TRBV15; clone_size: NA; j_call: TRBJ2-3; cdr3_aa: CATSRVEAGIDTQYF; cdr3_nt: TGTGCCACCAGCAGAGTAGAGGCCGGCATCGATACGCAGTATTTT
d_call: NA; v_call: TRBV5-1; clone_size: NA; j_call: TRBJ2-7; cdr3_aa: CASSGDVYEQYF; cdr3_nt: TGCGCCAGCAGCGGTGACGTCTACGAGCAGTACTTC
d_call: NA; v_call: TRBV4-3; clone_size: NA; j_call: TRBJ2-6; cdr3_aa: CASSQELRVGANVLTF; cdr3_nt: TGCGCCAGCAGCCAAGAATTGAGGGTCGGGGCCAACGTCCTGACTTTC
d_call: TRBD2; v_call: TRBV6-4; clone_size: NA; j_call: TRBJ2-1; cdr3_aa: CASLSGTSGGNEQFF; cdr3_nt: TGTGCCAGCCTCTCCGGGACTAGCGGGGGCAATGAGCAGTTCTTC
d_call: TRBD1; v_call: TRBV20-1; clone_size: NA; j_call: TRBJ1-1; cdr3_aa: CRGTGDTNTEAFF; cdr3_nt: TGCAGGGGGACAGGGGATACGAACACTGAAGCTTTCTTT
d_call: TRBD1; v_call: TRBV29-1; clone_size: NA; j_call: TRBJ2-7; cdr3_aa: CSVGTGVHEQYF; cdr3_nt: TGCAGCGTTGGGACAGGGGTCCACGAGCAGTACTTC
d_call: NA; v_call: TRBV29-1; clone_size: NA; j_call: TRBJ1-5; cdr3_aa: CSVATGPGQPQHF; cdr3_nt: TGCAGCGTTGCAACAGGGCCGGGGCAGCCCCAGCATTTT
d_call: NA; v_call: TRBV11-2; clone_size: NA; j_call: TRBJ1-6; cdr3_aa: CASSHRGSIDSPLHF; cdr3_nt: TGTGCCAGCAGCCACCGAGGGTCGATTGACTCACCCCTCCACTTT
d_call: TRBD1; v_call: TRBV20-1; clone_size: NA; j_call: TRBJ1-2; cdr3_aa: CSAQGEIYGYTF; cdr3_nt: TGCAGTGCGCAGGGGGAAATCTATGGCTACACCTTC
d_call: NA; v_call: TRBV5-6; clone_size: NA; j_call: TRBJ1-2; cdr3_aa: CASSWGAYGYTF; cdr3_nt: TGTGCCAGCAGCTGGGGGGCCTATGGCTACACCTTC
d_call: TRBD1; v_call: TRBV27; clone_size: NA; j_call: TRBJ2-2; cdr3_aa: CASRVLRGRGVTGELFF; cdr3_nt: TGTGCCAGCAGAGTTCTCAGGGGGCGTGGGGTGACCGGGGAGCTGTTTTTT
d_call: TRBD2; v_call: TRBV7-2; clone_size: NA; j_call: TRBJ2-3; cdr3_aa: CASSLRRGGTDTQYF; cdr3_nt: TGTGCCAGCAGCTTAAGGCGGGGGGGCACAGATACGCAGTATTTT
d_call: NA; v_call: TRBV15; clone_size: NA; j_call: TRBJ2-1; cdr3_aa: CATSREVNEQFF; cdr3_nt: TGTGCCACCAGCAGAGAAGTAAATGAGCAGTTCTTC
d_call: NA; v_call: TRBV20-1; clone_size: NA; j_call: TRBJ1-2; cdr3_aa: CSAGPGQLYGYTF; cdr3_nt: TGCAGTGCTGGCCCGGGGCAGCTCTATGGCTACACCTTC
d_call: NA; v_call: TRBV20-1; clone_size: once; j_call: TRBJ2-5; cdr3_aa: CSAKGPAETQYF; cdr3_nt: TGCAGTGCTAAGGGGCCCGCAGAGACCCAGTACTTC
d_call: NA; v_call: TRBV20-1; clone_size: once; j_call: TRBJ2-4; cdr3_aa: CSATKSTVAKNIQYF; cdr3_nt: TGCAGTGCTACCAAGAGCACAGTTGCCAAAAACATTCAGTACTTC
d_call: NA; v_call: TRBV6-2/TRBV6-3; clone_size: NA; j_call: TRBJ2-5; cdr3_aa: CASRAPGNQETQYF; cdr3_nt: TGTGCCAGCAGAGCCCCAGGGAACCAAGAGACCCAGTACTTC
d_call: TRBD2; v_call: TRBV29-1; clone_size: NA; j_call: TRBJ2-3; cdr3_aa: CSVEPERGGLTDTQYF; cdr3_nt: TGCAGCGTTGAGCCCGAGCGGGGGGGCCTCACAGATACGCAGTATTTT
d_call: NA; v_call: TRBV25-1; clone_size: NA; j_call: TRBJ1-4; cdr3_aa: CASSEGEAVSEKLFF; cdr3_nt: TGTGCCAGCAGTGAAGGGGAGGCAGTTTCTGAAAAACTGTTTTTT
d_call: NA; v_call: TRBV20-1; clone_size: NA; j_call: TRBJ2-3; cdr3_aa: CSARALDTQYF; cdr3_nt: TGCAGTGCTAGAGCCCTAGATACGCAGTATTTT
d_call: NA; v_call: TRBV11-2; clone_size: NA; j_call: TRBJ2-5; cdr3_aa: CASSSTRVLGAQYF; cdr3_nt: TGTGCCAGCAGCTCCACCCGGGTTTTAGGGGCCCAGTACTTC
d_call: NA; v_call: TRBV21-1; clone_size: NA; j_call: TRBJ2-3; cdr3_aa: CASSKGRLGKATDTQYF; cdr3_nt: TGTGCCAGCAGCAAAGGGCGTCTGGGGAAAGCGACAGATACGCAGTATTTT
d_call: NA; v_call: TRBV12-3/TRBV12-4; clone_size: NA; j_call: TRBJ1-5; cdr3_aa: CASSLDRSNQPQHF; cdr3_nt: TGTGCCAGCAGTCTTGACAGAAGCAATCAGCCCCAGCATTTT
d_call: NA; v_call: TRBV29-1; clone_size: NA; j_call: TRBJ2-7; cdr3_aa: CSGNSGTGEQYF; cdr3_nt: TGCAGCGGGAACTCAGGTACCGGCGAGCAGTACTTC
d_call: TRBD1; v_call: TRBV7-8; clone_size: NA; j_call: TRBJ2-7; cdr3_aa: CASSRGTGGYEQYF; cdr3_nt: TGTGCCAGCAGCCGGGGGACAGGGGGCTACGAGCAGTACTTC
d_call: TRBD2; v_call: TRBV7-8; clone_size: NA; j_call: TRBJ2-3; cdr3_aa: CASSSMPRGTRGYTQYF; cdr3_nt: TGTGCCAGCAGCTCAATGCCCCGGGGGACTAGGGGTTATACGCAGTATTTT
d_call: NA; v_call: TRBV28; clone_size: NA; j_call: TRBJ1-1; cdr3_aa: CASSPRTDMNTEAFF; cdr3_nt: TGTGCCAGCAGTCCCAGGACCGACATGAACACTGAAGCTTTCTTT
d_call: NA; v_call: TRBV12-3/TRBV12-4; clone_size: once; j_call: TRBJ1-2; cdr3_aa: CASSLGAINYGYTF; cdr3_nt: TGTGCCAGCAGTTTAGGGGCCATCAACTATGGCTACACCTTC
d_call: NA; v_call: TRBV7-9; clone_size: once; j_call: TRBJ2-4; cdr3_aa: CASSRDNQNIQYF; cdr3_nt: TGTGCCAGCAGCCGGGACAACCAAAACATTCAGTACTTC
d_call: NA; v_call: TRBV7-8; clone_size: NA; j_call: TRBJ1-4; cdr3_aa: CASSLREQVNEKLFF; cdr3_nt: TGTGCCAGCAGCTTACGGGAACAGGTTAATGAAAAACTGTTTTTT
d_call: NA; v_call: TRBV4-1; clone_size: NA; j_call: TRBJ2-7; cdr3_aa: CASSQASGAVVGEQYF; cdr3_nt: TGCGCCAGCAGCCAAGCGTCGGGAGCGGTGGTTGGAGAGCAGTACTTC
d_call: NA; v_call: TRBV27; clone_size: NA; j_call: TRBJ1-1; cdr3_aa: CASTPGGGRTEAFF; cdr3_nt: TGTGCCAGCACCCCCGGGGGCGGGAGGACTGAAGCTTTCTTT